One and the same sample provided the 32 T cell receptor beta chains below, sequenced in a study of OX40 agonist ivuxolimab in advanced cancers. Some clones are missing from TCRdb's copy, which holds only in-frame ones; the method was immunoSEQ multiplex PCR. The sample contains 55,000 to 65,000 clones, approximately 90% of which appear only once. The specimen was CD4+ or CD8+ T cells sorted from blood, collected in a trial of the OX40 agonist ivuxolimab. The receptors shown here come from an adult with an advanced solid tumor such as melanoma, head and neck, liver or kidney cancer.

The rearrangement joins TRBV5-8 to TRBJ2-3; D perhaps matches TRBD2 (6 bases). Trimming removed 7 bases from V and 5 bases from J, with 17 bases in between. Germline V gene lookup returns CDR1 SGHTS and CDR2 YDEGEE. The CDR3 is 14 amino acids. This chain's CDR3 is CASPARGVLDTQYF. The CDR3 DNA follows: TGTGCCAGCCCCGCGCGGGGAGTTTTAGATACGCAGTATTTT.

The chain employs TRBV15 and TRBJ1-1; perhaps TRBD1 as D (5 bases). Germline lookup yields CDR1 LNHNV and CDR2 YYDKDF (reference sequence). Trimming took 2 bases from V and 8 from J, leaving 15 bases between them. The CDR3 has 14 amino acids. The chain's CDR3 is CATSRNLDTEEAFF. The CDR3 bases are TGTGCCACCAGCAGAAACCTGGACACCGAAGAAGCTTTCTTT.

The chain joins TRBV5-6 to TRBJ2-3; D call uncertain. The CDR3 loop spans 12 amino acids. Germline loops: CDR1 SGHDT, CDR2 YYEEEE. V lost 0 bases to trimming and J lost 5 bases, with 4 bases between them. The CDR3 loop is CASSLEVDTQYF. For the CDR3, the DNA is TGTGCCAGCAGCTTGGAGGTAGATACGCAGTATTTT.

The chain is built from TRBV7-8 and TRBJ2-5; the match to TRBD1 covers 9 bases. V lost 6 bases, J lost 5 bases, and 1 base stayed unmatched. The germline CDR1 and CDR2 sequences are SGHVS and FQNEAQ. The CDR3 is 12 amino acids. CDR3 nucleotide sequence: TGTGCCAGCAGGACAGGGGGTGAGACCCAGTACTTC. Its protein is CASRTGGETQYF.

Concerning this clone itself: Germline is not matched at one junction end, which may reflect a read error. This chain connects TRBV7-3 to TRBJ1-2; 7 nucleotides line up with TRBD1. The CDR3 totals 11 residues. CDR1 is SGHTA and CDR2 is FQGTGA in the germline V gene. The CDR3 region is CASSLRGQSAF. CDR3 DNA sequence: TGTGCCAGCAGCTTAAGGGGACAGAGCGCCTTC. The complete variable domain, with remaining parts taken from reference TRBV7-3 and TRBJ1-2, reads GAGVSQTPSNKVTEKGKYVELRCDPISGHTALYWYRQSLGQGPEFLIYFQGTGAADDSGLPNDRFFAVRPEGSVSTLKIQRTERGDSAVYLCASSLRGQSAFGSGTRLTVV.

A single count supports this clone. The CDR3 DNA sequence: TGTGCCAGCAGTGGGGGGACAGGGGCGAACACCGGGGAGCTGTTTTTT. This codes for CASSGGTGANTGELFF. The chain employs TRBV25-1 and TRBJ2-2, with 10 bases identical to TRBD1. Germline V gene lookup returns CDR1 MGHDK and CDR2 SYGVNS. V shed 4 bases, J shed 0 bases, and the junction held 2 bases outside the gene matches. The CDR3 length is 16 residues.

Notes on this clone: Other DNA sequences from this sample encode an identical CDR3 as well. The chain has TRBV18 and TRBJ1-1; D call uncertain. V lost 4 bases and J 1 base, leaving 10 bases between the germline ends. The CDR3 extends over 14 amino acids. Germline CDR1 reads KGHSH; CDR2 reads LQKENI. CDR3 nucleotides: TGTGCCAGCTCACTTCTTCGGGAGAACACTGAAGCTTTCTTT. It codes for CASSLLRENTEAFF.

This rearrangement joins TRBV7-3 to TRBJ2-3, with a tentative D call TRBD1 (5 bases). In germline, CDR1 is SGHTA, CDR2 FQGTGA. Trimming took off 1 base at V and 1 base at J, with 9 bases between the two ends. The CDR3 contains 15 residues. The CDR3 here is CASSLSGHGTDTQYF. In DNA, the CDR3 is TGTGCCAGCAGCTTAAGCGGACATGGCACAGATACGCAGTATTTT.

This chain links TRBV27 with TRBJ2-3; D remains unclear. Trimming removed 7 bases at V and 2 bases at J, with 13 bases between. Looked up from germline, CDR1 is MNHEY and CDR2 is SMNVEV (reference sequence). This CDR3 region has 14 residues. The CDR3 sequence: CASKWGTNTDTQYF. Here the CDR3 DNA reads TGTGCCAGCAAGTGGGGTACCAACACAGATACGCAGTATTTT.

J is TRBJ2-5 and V is TRBV7-2, with a tentative D call TRBD2 (6 bases). Germline V gene lookup returns CDR1 SGHTA and CDR2 FQGNSA. V was clipped by 8 bases and J by 7 bases, with 20 bases between them. The length of the CDR3 is 14 residues. The CDR3 sequence: CASSNGPTRGTQYF. The CDR3 nucleotides are TGTGCCAGCTCGAACGGGCCCACGCGGGGGACCCAGTACTTC. Filled out from reference TRBV7-2 and TRBJ2-5, the complete variable domain reads GAGVSQSPSNKVTEKGKDVELRCDPISGHTALYWYRQSLGQGLEFLIYFQGNSAPDKSGLPSDRFSAERTGGSVSTLTIQRTQQEDSAVYLCASSNGPTRGTQYFGPGTRLLVL.

The gene calls are TRBV7-3 and TRBJ2-2; 11 bases agree with TRBD2. J was trimmed by 7 bases and V by 7 bases; bases with no gene match: 5. Germline V gives CDR1 SGHTA, CDR2 FQGTGA. The CDR3 is made up of 14 amino acids. CDR3 DNA sequence: TGTGCCAGCACACTAGCGGGAGAGGTCGGGGAGCTGTTTTTT. It specifies CASTLAGEVGELFF.

J is TRBJ2-1 and V is TRBV28, with TRBD2 matching 9 bases. Germline CDR1 reads MDHEN; CDR2 reads SYDVKM. This CDR3 contains 17 residues. V lost 5 bases and J lost 3; bases outside the gene matches: 11. The CDR3 DNA follows: TGTGCCAGCAGTCAGGGGGTAGCGGGAGTTGGCTACAATGAGCAGTTCTTC. Translated, it gives CASSQGVAGVGYNEQFF.

The count of this clone is one. The rearrangement uses TRBV2 and TRBJ2-2, with TRBD1 matching over 9 bases. This CDR3 has 16 residues. Germline lookup yields CDR1 SNHLY and CDR2 FYNNEI. The V segment lost 1 base and the J segment 4 bases; nucleotides outside the gene matches: 4. The CDR3 here is CASSEVGTGLTGELFF. CDR3 nucleotide sequence: TGTGCCAGCAGTGAAGTGGGGACAGGGCTCACCGGGGAGCTGTTTTTT.

CDR3 sequence: CASRAGLNGYNEQFF. The CDR3, as DNA: TGTGCCAGCCGAGCGGGCCTCAATGGGTACAATGAGCAGTTCTTC. The chain is built from TRBV27 and TRBJ2-1; D is perhaps TRBD2 (6 bases). V was trimmed by 8 bases and J by 4 bases, leaving 18 bases between them. The CDR3 sequence is 15 residues long. The germline V gene encodes CDR1 MNHEY and CDR2 SMNVEV (reference sequence).

The genes are TRBV7-2 and TRBJ2-2, with D possibly called TRBD1 or TRBD2 (6 bases each). Trimming removed 6 bases at V and 6 bases at J, with 14 bases between. The CDR3 has 14 amino acids. In germline, CDR1 is SGHTA, CDR2 FQGNSA. This CDR3 reads CASSTGALSGELFF. Here the CDR3 DNA reads TGTGCCAGCAGTACGGGGGCTTTGTCCGGGGAGCTGTTTTTT.

The chain has TRBV21-1 and TRBJ2-7; TRBD2, as called in the table, went unchecked against the DNA. TRBV21-1 is tagged as a pseudogene. The CDR3 is made up of 15 amino acids. The CDR3 DNA reads as TGTGCCAGCAGCGGGGGGCGGGAGCTCTTCCACGAGCAGTACTTC. Its translation: CASSGGRELFHEQYF.

The chain combines TRBV5-4 with TRBJ2-6, with D unclear. V dropped 4 bases and J dropped 2 bases, with 10 bases sitting between them. Germline CDR1 is SGHNT and CDR2 is YYREEE (reference sequence). This CDR3 is built from 15 residues. The CDR3 coding sequence is TGTGCCAGCAGCCAAGGCCGGGCTGGGGCCAACGTCCTGACTTTC. Translating it yields CASSQGRAGANVLTF.

The V gene is TRBV9, the J gene TRBJ2-2; TRBD2 might be the D (5 bases). The CDR3 covers 15 residues. The germline V gene has CDR1 SGDLS and CDR2 YYNGEE. The germline V and J ends were trimmed by 1 base and 6 bases, with 13 bases remaining between them. In DNA, the CDR3 is TGTGCCAGCAGCGTAATCGGGTCCGGGGCCGGGGAGCTGTTTTTT. Translating gives CASSVIGSGAGELFF.

This chain uses TRBV5-4 with TRBJ2-3; possible D gene TRBD2, 6 bases. V dropped 4 bases and J dropped 6 bases, with 21 bases sitting between them. The length of the CDR3 is 16 residues. Germline loops: CDR1 SGHNT, CDR2 YYREEE (reference sequence). The CDR3: CASSAGGVRRGDTQYF. CDR3 DNA: TGTGCCAGCAGCGCGGGCGGGGTGCGGAGGGGTGATACGCAGTATTTT.

The V call is TRBV11-2, the J call TRBJ2-1; possibly TRBD1 for D (6 bases). V lost 8 bases to trimming and J lost 5 bases, with 16 bases between them. The CDR3 is 14 amino acids. Per germline, CDR1 SGHAT and CDR2 FQNNGV. The CDR3 loop reads CASVRDNLNNEQFF. The DNA for the CDR3 is TGTGCCAGCGTACGGGACAACCTAAACAATGAGCAGTTCTTC.

The chain couples TRBV5-1 to TRBJ1-4, with TRBD1 identical over 9 bases. The J segment lost 7 bases and the V segment lost 4 bases, leaving 5 bases of the junction unmatched. The CDR3 is made up of 14 amino acids. From germline, CDR1 is SGHRS and CDR2 YFSETQ. The CDR3, as DNA: TGCGCCAGCAGCCTGGACAGGGGAAGTGAAAAACTGTTTTTT. Its translation is CASSLDRGSEKLFF.

The chain joins TRBV6-6 to TRBJ2-7; D ambiguous. The CDR3 is 12 residues long. Germline CDR1 MNHNY, CDR2 SVGAGI (reference sequence). The V end lost 5 bases, the J end lost 2 bases, and 7 bases lay between the germline ends. CDR3: CASSHLPYEQYF. CDR3 coding DNA: TGTGCCAGCAGTCATCTTCCCTACGAGCAGTACTTC.

CDR3 amino acids: CASRQANTDTQYF. The DNA for the CDR3 is TGTGCCAGCAGGCAAGCGAACACAGATACGCAGTATTTT. The rearrangement joins TRBV28 to TRBJ2-3; the D is unclear. Trimming pared 6 bases from V and 2 bases from J, leaving 9 bases between. The CDR3 consists of 13 residues. The V gene's germline CDR1 is MDHEN and CDR2 SYDVKM.

This sequence joins TRBV28 and TRBJ2-2; TRBD2 might be the D (5 bases). The CDR3 totals 15 residues. With 3 bases removed from V and 4 bases from J, the gap between germline ends came to 12 bases. The germline V gene has CDR1 MDHEN and CDR2 SYDVKM. The CDR3 spells CASSFAGGGTGELFF. In DNA form, the CDR3 reads TGTGCCAGCAGTTTTGCTGGAGGCGGCACCGGGGAGCTGTTTTTT.

The V call is TRBV5-1, the J call TRBJ1-4, with D perhaps TRBD1 (5 bases). Per germline, CDR1 SGHRS and CDR2 YFSETQ. This CDR3 comprises 16 residues. Trimming removed 4 bases at V and 6 bases at J, with 19 bases between. CDR3 nucleotide sequence: TGCGCCAGCAGCCTAAATGGTGGGGCTCTCTATGAAAAACTGTTTTTT. The encoded protein is CASSLNGGALYEKLFF.

This chain joins TRBV5-1 and TRBJ2-7; TRBD2 might be the D (5 bases). V shed 0 bases and J shed 0 bases, with 10 bases lying between them. In germline, CDR1 is SGHRS, CDR2 YFSETQ. This CDR3 has 15 amino acids. CDR3: CASSLVAMSSYEQYF. CDR3 in DNA: TGCGCCAGCAGCTTGGTAGCGATGAGCTCCTACGAGCAGTACTTC. The entire variable domain, with the rest obtained from reference TRBV5-1 and TRBJ2-7, is as follows: KAGVTQTPRYLIKTRGQQVTLSCSPISGHRSVSWYQQTPGQGLQFLFEYFSETQRNKGNFPGRFSGRQFSNSRSEMNVSTLELGDSALYLCASSLVAMSSYEQYFGPGTRLTVT.

V gene TRBV4-1 combines with J gene TRBJ1-5; maybe TRBD1 (6 bases). The ends were cut back, 3 bases at V and 4 bases at J, with 19 bases in the middle. In germline, CDR1 is MGHRA, CDR2 YSYEKL. The CDR3 spans 17 residues. The CDR3 protein is CASSQGLGTGRNQPQHF. CDR3 nucleotides: TGCGCCAGCAGCCAGGGTCTTGGAACAGGGAGGAATCAGCCCCAGCATTTT.

The chain couples TRBV28 to TRBJ2-1; tentatively, D is TRBD2 (6 bases). With 3 bases removed from V and 2 bases from J, the gap between germline ends came to 17 bases. From germline, CDR1 is MDHEN and CDR2 SYDVKM. The CDR3 covers 17 residues. The CDR3 region has the DNA TGTGCCAGCAGTTTGCCTCTTGGGGGAGGACCCTACAATGAGCAGTTCTTC. Translation: CASSLPLGGGPYNEQFF.

V usage is TRBV20-1 and J usage is TRBJ2-4, with D hard to call. The CDR3 is 10 amino acids. The V and J ends lost 4 bases and 6 bases respectively, with 4 bases between them. CDR1 is DFQATT and CDR2 is SNEGSKA in the germline V gene (reference sequence). The CDR3 nucleotides read TGCAGTGCTAAACGAAACATTCAGTACTTC. Protein: CSAKRNIQYF.

The gene calls are TRBV15 and TRBJ2-2, with TRBD2 identical over 9 bases. V was clipped by 5 bases and J by 4 bases; unmatched bases: 5. Germline CDR1 is LNHNV and CDR2 is YYDKDF (reference sequence). This CDR3 region has 15 residues. The CDR3: CATSRRLAVTGELFF. The CDR3 DNA sequence: TGTGCCACCAGCCGCCGACTAGCGGTCACCGGGGAGCTGTTTTTT. The variable domain in full, with the rest retrieved from reference TRBV15 and TRBJ2-2, is DAMVIQNPRYQVTQFGKPVTLSCSQTLNHNVMYWYQQKSSQAPKLLFHYYDKDFNNEADTPDNFQSRRPNTSFCFLDIRSPGLGDTAMYLCATSRRLAVTGELFFGEGSRLTVL.

This clone was counted once. The chain is built from TRBV7-9 and TRBJ2-7; D gene unclear. Germline CDR1 and CDR2: SEHNR and FQNEAQ (reference sequence). There are 13 residues in the CDR3. Trimming took 2 bases from V and 2 from J, leaving 7 bases between them. In DNA form, the CDR3 reads TGTGCCAGCAGCTTAAGGATTACCTACGAGCAGTACTTC. This codes for CASSLRITYEQYF.

To note about this clone: The junction does not match germline at one end; this may be a read error. The chain couples TRBV18 to TRBJ1-4; D gene unclear. The V gene's germline CDR1 is KGHSH and CDR2 LQKENI. CDR3 size: 14 residues. CDR3 bases: TGTGCCAGCTCCCCACAAGCAACTAATGAAAAACTGTTTTTT. Translating it yields CASSPQATNEKLFF.